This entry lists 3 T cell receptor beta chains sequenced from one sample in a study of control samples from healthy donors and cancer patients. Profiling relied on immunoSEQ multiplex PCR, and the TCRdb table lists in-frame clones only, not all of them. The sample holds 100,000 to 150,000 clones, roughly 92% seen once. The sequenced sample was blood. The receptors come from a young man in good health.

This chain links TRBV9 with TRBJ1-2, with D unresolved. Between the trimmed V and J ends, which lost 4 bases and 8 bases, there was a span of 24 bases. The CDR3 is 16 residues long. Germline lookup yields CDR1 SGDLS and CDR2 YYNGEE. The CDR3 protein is CASSPLTAGILPGYTF. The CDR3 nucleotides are TGTGCCAGCAGCCCGTTAACGGCGGGGATTTTGCCGGGCTACACCTTC. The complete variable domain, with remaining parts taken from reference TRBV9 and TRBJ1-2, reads DSGVTQTPKHLITATGQRVTLRCSPRSGDLSVYWYQQSLDQGLQFLIQYYNGEERAKGNILERFSAQQFPDLHSELNLSSLELGDSALYFCASSPLTAGILPGYTFGSGTRLTVV.

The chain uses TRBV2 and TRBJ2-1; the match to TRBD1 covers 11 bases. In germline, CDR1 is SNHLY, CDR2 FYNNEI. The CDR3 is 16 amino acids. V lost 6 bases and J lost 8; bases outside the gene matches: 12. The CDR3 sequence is CASRWTGGWGSHEQFF. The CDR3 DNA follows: TGTGCCAGCAGGTGGACAGGGGGCTGGGGTTCACATGAGCAGTTCTTC.

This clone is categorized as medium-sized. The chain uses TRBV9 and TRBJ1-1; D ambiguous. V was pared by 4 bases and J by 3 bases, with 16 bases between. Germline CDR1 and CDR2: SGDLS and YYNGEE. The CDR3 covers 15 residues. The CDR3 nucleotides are TGTGCCAGCAGCCCCTATGGGAGGAAGGACACTGAAGCTTTCTTT. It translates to CASSPYGRKDTEAFF.